The next 2 T cell receptor beta chains were all read from a single sample in a study of blood T cell repertoires in COVID-19. Here immunoSEQ multiplex PCR was the method, and the copy in TCRdb shows in-frame clones only, minus some. Of approximately 90,000 clones in the sample, around 75% were seen once. The specimen sequenced was peripheral blood. All receptors derive from a man in his sixties or seventies with COVID-19, enrolled during active disease.

This chain joins TRBV5-6 and TRBJ2-7; 7 bases align to TRBD1. This CDR3 comprises 14 residues. The V segment lost 2 bases and the J segment 3 bases; nucleotides outside the gene matches: 5. CDR1 and CDR2 (germline): SGHDT, YYEEEE. CDR3 sequence: CASSFGTANYEQYF. In DNA form, the CDR3 reads TGTGCCAGCAGCTTCGGGACAGCTAACTACGAGCAGTACTTC.

This clone was detected once. This chain connects TRBV5-1 to TRBJ2-5; 10 positions agree with TRBD1. V shed 4 bases and J 1 base; nucleotides not matched to a gene: 4. This CDR3 comprises 15 residues. Germline V gene lookup returns CDR1 SGHRS and CDR2 YFSETQ. Here the CDR3 DNA reads TGCGCCAGCAGCGGGGGGACAGGGGCCCAAGAGACCCAGTACTTC. It encodes CASSGGTGAQETQYF.